This paragraph reports one TCR beta chain. The table came from immunoSEQ multiplex PCR; TCRdb's copy has only in-frame clones and leaves some out. The sample lists some 160,000 clones; around four fifths were seen once. Donors of Cohort 3 who recovered were those that had two negative PCRs, clearance, or symptom resolution. The data stem from a study of blood T cell repertoires in COVID-19. The CDR3 is 15 amino acids. Per germline, CDR1 MDHEN and CDR2 SYDVKM. Trimming at V came to 6 bases and at J to 2 bases, leaving 3 bases not matched to a gene. The origin of this receptor is a woman in her forties or fifties who had recovered from COVID-19. V and J are TRBV28 and TRBJ2-3; 12 bases match TRBD2. The source material was PBMCs or T cells enriched from blood (not recorded which). The CDR3 region is CASSRTSGNTDTQYF. As DNA, the CDR3 is TGTGCCAGCAGCCGGACTAGCGGGAACACAGATACGCAGTATTTT.